A single sample gave rise to the 20 T cell receptor beta chains below, sequenced in a study of T-cell memory formation after mild COVID-19. TCRdb processed the 5' RACE reads anew with MiXCR; each CDR3 protein has one entry. This sample has fewer than 500,000 distinct CDR3 sequences, with around 25% found just once. Input material: PBMCs or a T cell subset sorted from them (not recorded which). These TCRs come from an adult woman who had mild COVID-19 (a few samples of this study predate the infection). Cell type and time point are not known.

This clonotype was found a few times. The rearrangement joins TRBV7-9 to TRBJ2-7; 7 bases line up with TRBD1. Germline trimming cut 5 bases from V and 2 bases from J; bases unmatched to any gene: 6. The CDR3 has 14 amino acids. Germline V CDR1 and CDR2: SEHNR, FQNEAQ (reference sequence). CDR3 residues: CASSLDRVPYEQYF. The CDR3 DNA reads TGTGCCAGCAGCCTTGACAGGGTTCCCTACGAGCAGTACTTC. Together with reference TRBV7-9 and TRBJ2-7, the CDR3 gives the full variable domain: DTGVSQNPRHKITKRGQNVTFRCDPISEHNRLYWYRQTLGQGPEFLTYFQNEAQLEKSRLLSDRFSAERPKGSFSTLEIQRTEQGDSAMYLCASSLDRVPYEQYFGPGTRLTVT.

A word on this clonotype: The conserved final phenylalanine or tryptophan is absent from the CDR3, which likely points to a read error. Because the CDR3's place on the DNA is in doubt, the DNA is left out and the CDR3 is given as listed by TCRdb. The chain has TRBV20-1 and TRBJ1-2; the table's D call, TRBD1, was not checked against the DNA. The CDR3 adds up to 11 amino acids, both ends counted. Germline assignment: CDR1 DFQATT and CDR2 SNEGSKA (reference sequence). The CDR3: CSASGTGAPIP.

In this sample, this clonotype turned up many times. The CDR3 region is CASSLPGTSNYNEQFF. CDR3 sequence (DNA): TGTGCCAGCAGTTTACCCGGGACTAGCAACTACAATGAGCAGTTCTTC. J is TRBJ2-1 and V is TRBV12-3 or TRBV12-4, with 9 positions matching TRBD2. V was clipped by 2 bases and J by 3 bases; unmatched bases: 5. The CDR3 spans 16 residues.

This clonotype was seen a handful of times. The rearrangement uses TRBV4-1 and TRBJ2-7; D unresolved. The CDR3 extends over 14 amino acids. Germline V gene data show CDR1 as MGHRA and CDR2 as YSYEKL. V gave up 1 base and J gave up 4 bases, with 11 bases separating them. The CDR3 bases are TGCGCCAGCAGCCAAGCCTTGTCGGATTACGAGCAGTACTTC. This codes for CASSQALSDYEQYF.

The V call is TRBV12-3 or TRBV12-4, the J call TRBJ2-7, with D perhaps matching TRBD1 (5 bases). The length of the CDR3 is 13 residues. V lost 11 bases and J 2 bases, leaving 16 bases between the germline ends. CDR3 in amino acids: CAPTMGRAYEQYF. In nucleotides, the CDR3 is TGTGCCCCAACCATGGGCAGGGCCTACGAGCAGTACTTC.

The V call is TRBV12-3 or TRBV12-4, the J call TRBJ1-5, with D unresolved. The germline V and J ends were trimmed by 6 bases and 5 bases, with 20 bases remaining between them. The CDR3 runs 16 residues. CDR3 loop: CASRRAGRIGHQPQHF. The CDR3 DNA reads TGTGCCAGCAGAAGGGCCGGCAGGATAGGGCATCAGCCCCAGCATTTT.

This clonotype was picked up a small number of times. The CDR3 sequence: CASSEYRVRTEAFF. The CDR3 DNA follows: TGTGCCAGCAGTGAGTATAGGGTGAGGACTGAAGCTTTCTTT. The chain links TRBV6-1 to TRBJ1-1; D unclear. The ends were cut back, 3 bases at V and 5 bases at J, with 13 bases in the middle. Per germline, CDR1 MNHNS and CDR2 SASEGT. CDR3 length: 14 amino acids.

This clonotype showed up just a few times. This chain links TRBV5-1 with TRBJ2-5; TRBD2 aligns across 7 bases. The germline CDR1 and CDR2 sequences are SGHRS and YFSETQ. J gave up 0 bases and V 3 bases, and 2 bases lay outside the gene matches. This CDR3 is 14 amino acids long. The CDR3 here is CASSSGTNQETQYF. The CDR3, as DNA: TGCGCCAGCAGCTCTGGGACTAACCAAGAGACCCAGTACTTC.

The sample holds a few counts of this clonotype. This rearrangement joins TRBV4-2 to TRBJ2-1; D perhaps matches TRBD2 (6 bases). The V end lost 0 bases, the J end lost 5 bases, and 17 bases lay between the germline ends. The length of the CDR3 is 17 residues. Germline V gene lookup returns CDR1 LGHNA and CDR2 YNFKEQ. The CDR3 DNA is TGTGCCAGCAGCCAAGATAACGGAGGGCCCATTAACAATGAGCAGTTCTTC. This sequence encodes CASSQDNGGPINNEQFF.

This clonotype was seen more than once but under ten times. The rearrangement uses TRBV20-1 and TRBJ2-1; D is possibly TRBD2 (5 bases). This CDR3 comprises 15 residues. Looked up from germline, CDR1 is DFQATT and CDR2 is SNEGSKA (reference sequence). The V gene lost 0 bases and the J gene lost 6 bases, with 15 bases spanning the gap. This CDR3 reads CSARDVLVRRNEQFF. The CDR3 nucleotides read TGCAGTGCTAGAGATGTACTAGTTAGGCGCAATGAGCAGTTCTTC.

The V gene is TRBV9, the J gene TRBJ2-1, with no clear D. Germline assignment: CDR1 SGDLS and CDR2 YYNGEE. The CDR3 covers 13 residues. The V and J ends lost 4 bases and 7 bases respectively, with 12 bases between them. The CDR3 DNA sequence: TGTGCCAGCAGCTTAAGATGGGGAAATGAGCAGTTCTTC. Translated, it gives CASSLRWGNEQFF.

This clonotype was observed a handful of times. The gene calls are TRBV27 and TRBJ2-1, with D perhaps matching TRBD2 (5 bases). This CDR3 is built from 13 residues. The V gene lost 4 bases and the J gene lost 5 bases, with 9 bases spanning the gap. The germline CDR1 and CDR2 sequences are MNHEY and SMNVEV (reference sequence). This chain's CDR3 is CASSSGMHNEQFF. The CDR3 DNA is TGTGCCAGCAGTTCCGGGATGCACAATGAGCAGTTCTTC.

The chain couples TRBV7-9 to TRBJ1-2; TRBD1 matches at 7 bases. The trim removed 9 bases at V and 2 bases at J, leaving 12 bases unmatched. The CDR3 runs 15 residues. Germline values: CDR1 SEHNR, CDR2 FQNEAQ (reference sequence). The CDR3 DNA is TGTGCCAGTCTCAAGCCGGGACAGACAAACTATGGCTACACCTTC. This sequence encodes CASLKPGQTNYGYTF.

The chain uses TRBV2 and TRBJ1-2; TRBD1 agrees at 7 bases. Looked up from germline, CDR1 is SNHLY and CDR2 is FYNNEI. The CDR3 is 14 residues long. V lost 6 bases to trimming and J lost 0 bases; unmatched junction nucleotides: 4. CDR3 DNA sequence: TGTGCCAGCAGGAGGGGACAGACTAACTATGGCTACACCTTC. It codes for CASRRGQTNYGYTF.

The chain recombines TRBV20-1 with TRBJ1-4, with D unresolved. This CDR3 has 13 residues. The V gene's germline CDR1 is DFQATT and CDR2 SNEGSKA (reference sequence). V was pared by 3 bases and J by 3 bases, with 8 bases between. The CDR3 loop reads CSARARANEKLFF. The CDR3 DNA sequence: TGCAGTGCTAGGGCCAGAGCTAATGAAAAACTGTTTTTT.

V and J are TRBV3-1 and TRBJ2-7; 7 positions agree with TRBD2. V dropped 3 bases and J dropped 2; count of bases not matched to a gene: 10. The CDR3 length is 16 residues. Germline V gene sequence: CDR1 LGHDT, CDR2 YNNKEL (reference sequence). The CDR3 protein is CASSQGSSGAPYEQYF. CDR3 nucleotides: TGTGCCAGCAGCCAGGGGAGCAGCGGGGCCCCCTACGAGCAGTACTTC.

Note on this clonotype: A junction boundary mismatches the germline segment, possibly from a read error. The chain carries TRBV4-1 and TRBJ1-6; perhaps TRBD1 as D (6 bases). CDR1 is MGHRA, CDR2 YSYEKL, per germline. The CDR3 totals 16 residues. The CDR3 DNA reads as TGCGCCAGCAGCCAACGATTCGGGGCAGGGGATTCACTCCTCCACTTT. This codes for CASSQRFGAGDSLLHF.

The V call is TRBV11-3, the J call TRBJ2-7; 12 bases map to TRBD2. The CDR3 runs 19 residues. The junction had 15 bases not matched to a gene; V was cut back by 4 bases and J by 2 bases. CDR1 SGHNT and CDR2 YENEEA come from the germline V gene. DNA of the CDR3: TGTGCCAGCAGCTCCGATAAACTAGCGGGAGGCCCTTATCCCTACGAGCAGTACTTC. This codes for CASSSDKLAGGPYPYEQYF.

The chain combines TRBV5-1 with TRBJ1-5; maybe TRBD1 (6 bases). Germline V gene data show CDR1 as SGHRS and CDR2 as YFSETQ. The CDR3 loop spans 19 amino acids. Trimming pared 0 bases from V and 0 bases from J, leaving 19 bases between. The CDR3 loop reads CASSLERGKDSHSNQPQHF. The DNA for the CDR3 is TGCGCCAGCAGCTTGGAAAGGGGTAAGGACAGCCATAGCAATCAGCCCCAGCATTTT.

The V gene is TRBV7-3, the J gene TRBJ2-3; D is unclear. The length of the CDR3 is 15 residues. Germline CDR1 is SGHTA and CDR2 is FQGTGA. Trimming pared 4 bases from V and 1 base from J, leaving 12 bases between. CDR3 sequence reads: CASSSSPLGTDTQYF. For the CDR3, the DNA is TGTGCCAGCAGCTCCTCGCCTCTCGGCACAGATACGCAGTATTTT.